The 15 T cell receptor beta chains below come from one sample, sequenced in a study of cytomegalovirus exposure and HLA in healthy donors. PCR involved 60 Vbeta and 13 Jbeta primers. Repertoires were generated with immunoSEQ multiplex PCR, while TCRdb's copy carries only in-frame clones and drops some. This sample has approximately 100,000 clones, with approximately 75% found just once. Source material: PBMCs. Receptors originate from a woman aged 40 to 55 in good health and CMV-seronegative.

The chain combines TRBV21-1 with TRBJ2-5; the DNA was not compared with TRBD1, the D call given in the table. TRBV21-1 is a known pseudogene. The CDR3 loop spans 17 amino acids. The CDR3 sequence: CASPLEGDRGRKETQYF. For the CDR3, the DNA is TGTGCCAGCCCCCTTGAGGGGGACAGGGGAAGGAAAGAGACCCAGTACTTC.

This clone has more than one count but fewer than ten. The chain is built from TRBV28 and TRBJ2-7; 10 nucleotides line up with TRBD2. CDR1 is MDHEN and CDR2 is SYDVKM in the germline V gene. The CDR3 runs 15 residues. V gave up 6 bases and J gave up 7 bases; unmatched junction bases: 12. The CDR3 loop reads CASSLQSGRAEEQYF. The CDR3 coding sequence is TGTGCCAGCAGCCTCCAGAGCGGGAGGGCCGAGGAGCAGTACTTC.

The V gene is TRBV13, the J gene TRBJ2-5; 12 nucleotides align to TRBD2. CDR3 length: 17 amino acids. The trim removed 5 bases at V and 5 bases at J, leaving 12 bases unmatched. Germline V gives CDR1 PRHDT, CDR2 FYEKMQ (reference sequence). CDR3 sequence: CASSVNVLAGGLETQYF. The CDR3 DNA is TGTGCCAGCAGCGTCAATGTACTAGCGGGGGGACTGGAGACCCAGTACTTC.

V gene TRBV7-6 combines with J gene TRBJ1-1, with a tentative D call TRBD1 (6 bases). CDR3 length equals 15 residues. Trimming stripped 5 bases from V and 4 bases from J, with 17 bases between. CDR1 SGHVS and CDR2 FNYEAQ come from the germline V gene. CDR3 sequence reads: CASSLGQGLSTEAFF. The CDR3 DNA reads TGTGCCAGCAGCCTTGGGCAGGGGTTGAGCACTGAAGCTTTCTTT.

Comment on this clone: Germline and junction disagree at one end, which may indicate a read error. This chain joins TRBV2 and TRBJ1-6; 7 bases map to TRBD1. The germline V gene encodes CDR1 SNHLY and CDR2 FYNNEI. CDR3 length equals 15 residues. The DNA of the CDR3 is TGTGCCAGCAGCGAAGGGACAGTAGATTATTCACCCCTCCACTTT. Translating gives CASSEGTVDYSPLHF.

This clone is a singleton in its sample. This chain links TRBV19 with TRBJ2-3, with TRBD1 as a possible D gene (5 bases). CDR3 length: 15 amino acids. Germline CDR1 and CDR2: LNHDA and SQIVND (reference sequence). Trimming removed 5 bases at V and 6 bases at J, with 18 bases between. For the CDR3, the DNA is TGTGCCAGTAGTCCCGGTCAGGGTTCTGGGGATACGCAGTATTTT. Translation: CASSPGQGSGDTQYF. The whole variable domain, filled in from reference TRBV19 and TRBJ2-3, reads DGGITQSPKYLFRKEGQNVTLSCEQNLNHDAMYWYRQDPGQGLRLIYYSQIVNDFQKGDIAEGYSVSREKKESFPLTVTSAQKNPTAFYLCASSPGQGSGDTQYFGPGTRLTVL.

V usage is TRBV2 and J usage is TRBJ2-1, with TRBD2 matching over 11 bases. Germline V gene sequence: CDR1 SNHLY, CDR2 FYNNEI. V gave up 1 base and J gave up 2 bases; unmatched junction bases: 4. The CDR3 loop spans 17 amino acids. The CDR3 protein is CASSEVSGRAPYNEQFF. DNA of the CDR3: TGTGCCAGCAGTGAAGTTAGCGGGAGGGCCCCCTACAATGAGCAGTTCTTC.

V and J are TRBV30 and TRBJ2-7; 13 bases are shared with TRBD2. Germline loops: CDR1 GTSNPN, CDR2 SVGIG (reference sequence). This CDR3 has 14 residues. The V segment lost 2 bases and the J segment 7 bases; nucleotides outside the gene matches: 5. CDR3 protein: CAWSRLAGGREQYF. CDR3 DNA sequence: TGTGCCTGGAGTCGACTAGCGGGAGGTCGGGAGCAGTACTTC.

This chain uses TRBV11-2 with TRBJ2-7, with 8 positions matching TRBD1. V lost 5 bases to trimming and J lost 4 bases; unmatched junction nucleotides: 10. The CDR3 runs to 15 residues. CDR1 and CDR2 from the germline V gene are SGHAT and FQNNGV. The CDR3 bases are TGTGCCAGCAGCCCGCGGACAGGGAGCGTATACGAGCAGTACTTC. Translated, it gives CASSPRTGSVYEQYF.

CDR3 in DNA: TGCGCCAGCAGCTTGGACACCTCCTACGAGCAGTACTTC. It yields the protein CASSLDTSYEQYF. This chain connects TRBV5-1 to TRBJ2-7; D is ambiguous. The CDR3 extends over 13 amino acids. The V end lost 0 bases, the J end lost 0 bases, and 4 bases lay between the germline ends. Per the germline V gene, CDR1 is SGHRS and CDR2 is YFSETQ.

This rearrangement joins TRBV2 to TRBJ1-3, with D tentatively TRBD1 (6 bases). Trimming cost V 10 bases and J 4 bases, with 20 bases left between them. The CDR3 extends over 15 amino acids. Germline loops: CDR1 SNHLY, CDR2 FYNNEI. CDR3 nucleotide sequence: TGTGCCACCAAGCTAGGACAGACCGCGGGAAACACCATATATTTT. Protein sequence: CATKLGQTAGNTIYF.

The chain couples TRBV18 to TRBJ1-4; maybe TRBD1 (5 bases). V shed 6 bases and J shed 4 bases, with 15 bases lying between them. This CDR3 is 15 amino acids long. Germline V gene sequence: CDR1 KGHSH, CDR2 LQKENI. CDR3 coding DNA: TGTGCCAGCTCCCCTGTGGCCCAGGGTAATGAAAAACTGTTTTTT. Amino acid sequence: CASSPVAQGNEKLFF.

This chain connects TRBV5-4 to TRBJ2-1, with 8 nucleotides matching TRBD1. The CDR3 spans 13 residues. The germline CDR1 and CDR2 sequences are SGHNT and YYREEE (reference sequence). V lost 4 bases to trimming and J lost 7 bases; unmatched junction nucleotides: 4. CDR3 nucleotide sequence: TGTGCCAGCAGCCCAGGGGGCAGGAATGAGCAGTTCTTC. Encoded protein: CASSPGGRNEQFF.

Of note for this clone: The junction and the germline gene differ at one end; a read error may be behind it. The CDR3 DNA reads as TGTGCTAGCAGTTCCGGGACAGGCACCTACGAGCAGTACTTC. It specifies CASSSGTGTYEQYF. This chain joins TRBV7-7 and TRBJ2-7; 8 positions match TRBD1. The CDR3 contains 14 residues. CDR1 and CDR2 from the germline V gene are SSHAT and FNYEAQ (reference sequence). Supplemented by reference TRBV7-7 and TRBJ2-7, the full variable domain reads GAGVSQSPRYKVTKRGQDVTLRCDPISSHATLYWYQQALGQGPEFLTYFNYEAQPDKSGLPSDRFSAERPEGSISTLTIQRTEQRDSAMYRCASSSGTGTYEQYFGPGTRLTVT.

The V gene is TRBV6-4, the J gene TRBJ1-4; unclear D gene. The CDR3 consists of 14 residues. CDR1 is MRHNA and CDR2 is SNTAGT in the germline V gene. V was cut by 2 bases and J by 6 bases, with 10 bases left in between. The CDR3 bases are TGTGCCAGCAGTGACCCTAGAGGTCATGAAAAACTGTTTTTT. Translating it yields CASSDPRGHEKLFF.